The sample holds a few counts of the clone carrying this T cell receptor (beta chain). The antigen remains undetermined. For sorted libraries, the input was approximately 1 million CD4+ or CD8+ T cells. Over 200 million TCR-beta sequences (from 15-18 subjects) were yielded by each sequencing run. TCRdb analysed the 5' RACE reads with MiXCR anew, one entry per CDR3 protein. The sample consists of 50,000 to 60,000 distinct CDR3 sequences, over 3.5% of them appearing once. These data belong to a study of neurological immune-mediated disorders. CDR3 length: 14 amino acids. CDR1 is KGHSH and CDR2 is LQKENI in the germline V gene. The V end was cut by 2 bases, the J end by 8 bases, with 10 bases between. Study-wide points: TCR-beta repertoires seemed private in all groups, with no expanded CDR3 amino acid sequences shared. The greatest degree of TCR clonal expansion was observed in HTLV-1-associated myelopathy, with the lowest in multiple sclerosis, below that of healthy controls.

The receptor's source is a middle-aged woman with multiple sclerosis. Sequencing input: CD4+ T cells from blood. The chain uses TRBV18 and TRBJ1-6; D uncertain. Here the CDR3 reads CASSPGQADSPLHF. The CDR3 DNA is TGTGCCAGCTCACCAGGGCAAGCGGATTCACCCCTCCACTTT.